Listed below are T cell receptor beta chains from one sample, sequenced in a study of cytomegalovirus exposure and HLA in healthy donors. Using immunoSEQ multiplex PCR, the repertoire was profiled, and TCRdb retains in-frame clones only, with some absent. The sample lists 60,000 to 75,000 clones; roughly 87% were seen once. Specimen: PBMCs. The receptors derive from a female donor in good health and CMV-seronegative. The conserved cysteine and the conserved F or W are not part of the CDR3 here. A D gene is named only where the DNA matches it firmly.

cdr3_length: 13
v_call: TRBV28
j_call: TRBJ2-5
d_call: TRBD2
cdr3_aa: ASSTVAGLKETQY

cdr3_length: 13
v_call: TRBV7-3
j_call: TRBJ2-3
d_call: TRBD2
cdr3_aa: ARKAGTSGTDTQY

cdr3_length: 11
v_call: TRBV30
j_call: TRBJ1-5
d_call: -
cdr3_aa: AWSYGANQPQH

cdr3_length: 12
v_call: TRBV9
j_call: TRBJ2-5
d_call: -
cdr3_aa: ASSVGAGEETQY

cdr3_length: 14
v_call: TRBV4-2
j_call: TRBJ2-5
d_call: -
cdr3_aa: ASSQDAATNRETQY

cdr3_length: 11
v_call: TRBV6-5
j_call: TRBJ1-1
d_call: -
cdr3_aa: ASSPTGNTEAF

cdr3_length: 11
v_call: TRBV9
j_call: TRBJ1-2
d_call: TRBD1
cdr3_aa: ASTQGASYGYT

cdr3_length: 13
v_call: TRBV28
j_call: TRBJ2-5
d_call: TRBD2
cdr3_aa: ASSYSGRYQETQY

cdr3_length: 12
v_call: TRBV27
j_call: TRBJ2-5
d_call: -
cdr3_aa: ASSYFGQKETQY

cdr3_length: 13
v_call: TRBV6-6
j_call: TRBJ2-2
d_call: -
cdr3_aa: AISPQTGVTGELF

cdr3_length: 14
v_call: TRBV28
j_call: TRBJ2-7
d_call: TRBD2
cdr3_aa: ASSLLVAGGPYEQY